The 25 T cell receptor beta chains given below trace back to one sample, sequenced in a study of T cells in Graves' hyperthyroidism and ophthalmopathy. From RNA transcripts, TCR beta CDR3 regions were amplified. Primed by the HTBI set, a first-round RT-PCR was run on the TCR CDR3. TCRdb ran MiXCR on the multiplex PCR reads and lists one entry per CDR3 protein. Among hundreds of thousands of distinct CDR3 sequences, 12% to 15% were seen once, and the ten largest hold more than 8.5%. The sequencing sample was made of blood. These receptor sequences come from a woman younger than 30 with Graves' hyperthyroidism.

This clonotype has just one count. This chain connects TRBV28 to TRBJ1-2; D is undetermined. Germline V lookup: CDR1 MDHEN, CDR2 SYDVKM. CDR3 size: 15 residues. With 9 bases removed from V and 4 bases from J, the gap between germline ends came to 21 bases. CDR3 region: CASKVDRVRGYGYTF. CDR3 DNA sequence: TGTGCCAGTAAAGTAGACCGGGTTAGAGGCTATGGCTACACCTTC.

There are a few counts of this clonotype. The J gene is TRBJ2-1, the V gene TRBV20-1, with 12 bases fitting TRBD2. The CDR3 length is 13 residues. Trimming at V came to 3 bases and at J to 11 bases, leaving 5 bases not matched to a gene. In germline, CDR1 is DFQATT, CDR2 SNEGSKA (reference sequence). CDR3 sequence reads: CSASRLAGVKQFF. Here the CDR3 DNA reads TGCAGTGCTAGTAGACTAGCGGGAGTCAAGCAGTTCTTC.

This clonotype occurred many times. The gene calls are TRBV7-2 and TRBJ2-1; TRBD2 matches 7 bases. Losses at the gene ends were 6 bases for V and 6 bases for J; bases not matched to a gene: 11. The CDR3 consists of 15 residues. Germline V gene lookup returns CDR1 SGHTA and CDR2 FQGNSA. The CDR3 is CASRVGGSLGNEQFF. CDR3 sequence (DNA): TGTGCCAGCAGGGTGGGCGGGAGTCTCGGCAATGAGCAGTTCTTC.

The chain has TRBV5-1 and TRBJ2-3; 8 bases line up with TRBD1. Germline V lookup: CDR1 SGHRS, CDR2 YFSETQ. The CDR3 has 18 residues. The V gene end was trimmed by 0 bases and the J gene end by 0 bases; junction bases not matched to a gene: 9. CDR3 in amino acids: CASSLAPSGGLSTDTQYF. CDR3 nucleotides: TGCGCCAGCAGCTTGGCTCCATCAGGGGGCCTTAGCACAGATACGCAGTATTTT.

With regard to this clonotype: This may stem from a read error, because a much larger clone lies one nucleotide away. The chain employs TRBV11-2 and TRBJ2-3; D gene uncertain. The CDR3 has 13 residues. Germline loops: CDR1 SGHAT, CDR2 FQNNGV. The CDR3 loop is CASSLDQEDTQCF. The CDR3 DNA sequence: TGTGCCAGCAGCTTAGATCAAGAAGATACGCAGTGTTTT.

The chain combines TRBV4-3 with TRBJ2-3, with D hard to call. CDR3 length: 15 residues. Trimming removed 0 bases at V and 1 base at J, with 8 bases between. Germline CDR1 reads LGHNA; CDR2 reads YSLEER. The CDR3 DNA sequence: TGCGCCAGCAGCCAAGATCCAGCAGGCACAGATACGCAGTATTTT. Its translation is CASSQDPAGTDTQYF.

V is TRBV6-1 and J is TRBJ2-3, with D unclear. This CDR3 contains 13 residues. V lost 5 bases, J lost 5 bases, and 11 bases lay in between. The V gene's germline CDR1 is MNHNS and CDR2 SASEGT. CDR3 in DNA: TGTGCCAGCAGTTTTGAACTCAGAGATACGCAGTATTTT. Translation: CASSFELRDTQYF.

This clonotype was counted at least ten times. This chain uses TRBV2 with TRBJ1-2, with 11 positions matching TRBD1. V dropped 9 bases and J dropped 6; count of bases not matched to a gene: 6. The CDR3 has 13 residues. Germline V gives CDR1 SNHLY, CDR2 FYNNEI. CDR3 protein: CARGGQGADGYTF. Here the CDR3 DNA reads TGTGCCAGGGGCGGACAGGGGGCGGATGGCTACACCTTC. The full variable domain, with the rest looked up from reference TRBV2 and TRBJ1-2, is EPEVTQTPSHQVTQMGQEVILRCVPISNHLYFYWYRQILGQKVEFLVSFYNNEISEKSEIFDDQFSVERPDGSNFTLKIRSTKLEDSAMYFCARGGQGADGYTFGSGTRLTVV.

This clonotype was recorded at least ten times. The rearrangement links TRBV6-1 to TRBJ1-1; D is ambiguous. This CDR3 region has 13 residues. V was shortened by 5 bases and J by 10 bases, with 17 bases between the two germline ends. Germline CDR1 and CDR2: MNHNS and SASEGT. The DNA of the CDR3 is TGTGCCAGCAGTCCCCCTAGGGCATGGCCAGCTTTCTTT. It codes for CASSPPRAWPAFF.

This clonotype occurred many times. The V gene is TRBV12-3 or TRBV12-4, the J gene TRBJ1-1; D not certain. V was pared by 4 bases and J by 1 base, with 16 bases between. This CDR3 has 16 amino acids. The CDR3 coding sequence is TGTGCCAGCAGTTCCCCCGCAGGCAGACCGAACACTGAAGCTTTCTTT. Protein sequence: CASSSPAGRPNTEAFF.

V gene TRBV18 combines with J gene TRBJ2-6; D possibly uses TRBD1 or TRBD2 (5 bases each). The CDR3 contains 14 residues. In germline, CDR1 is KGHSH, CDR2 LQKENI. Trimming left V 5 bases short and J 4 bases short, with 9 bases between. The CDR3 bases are TGTGCCAGCTCAACCGGGACGGGGGCCAACGTCCTGACTTTC. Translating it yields CASSTGTGANVLTF.

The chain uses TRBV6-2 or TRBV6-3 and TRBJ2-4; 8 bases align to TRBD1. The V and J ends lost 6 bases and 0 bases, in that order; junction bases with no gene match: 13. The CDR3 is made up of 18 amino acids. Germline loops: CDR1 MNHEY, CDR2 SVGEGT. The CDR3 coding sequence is TGTGCCAGCAGCCCCCGGAGGGGACAGGTCATAGCCAAAAACATTCAGTACTTC. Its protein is CASSPRRGQVIAKNIQYF.

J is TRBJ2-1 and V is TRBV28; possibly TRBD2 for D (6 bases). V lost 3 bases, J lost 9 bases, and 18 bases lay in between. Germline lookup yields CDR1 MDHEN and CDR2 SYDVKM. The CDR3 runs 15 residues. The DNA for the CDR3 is TGTGCCAGCAGTTTTAGTAAATCCTCCGGGGGTGAGCAGTTCTTC. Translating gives CASSFSKSSGGEQFF.

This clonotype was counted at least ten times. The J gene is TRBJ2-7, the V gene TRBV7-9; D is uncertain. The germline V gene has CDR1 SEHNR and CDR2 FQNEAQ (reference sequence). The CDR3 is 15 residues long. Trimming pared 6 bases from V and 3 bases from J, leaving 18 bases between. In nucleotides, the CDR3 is TGTGCCAGCAGTTCCACGGTAGCCCACAACTACGAGCAGTACTTC. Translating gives CASSSTVAHNYEQYF.

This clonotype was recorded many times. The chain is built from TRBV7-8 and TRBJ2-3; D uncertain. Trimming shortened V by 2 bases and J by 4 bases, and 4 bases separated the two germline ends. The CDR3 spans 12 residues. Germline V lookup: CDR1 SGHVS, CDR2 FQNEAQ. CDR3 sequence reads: CASSLNPDTQYF. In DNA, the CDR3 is TGTGCCAGCAGCTTAAATCCAGATACGCAGTATTTT.

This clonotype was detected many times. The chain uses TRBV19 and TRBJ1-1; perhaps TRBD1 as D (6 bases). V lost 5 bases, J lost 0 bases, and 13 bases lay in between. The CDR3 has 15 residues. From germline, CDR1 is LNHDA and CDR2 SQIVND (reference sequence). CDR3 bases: TGTGCCAGTAGTCCTTCGGGACACTTGAACACTGAAGCTTTCTTT. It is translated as CASSPSGHLNTEAFF.

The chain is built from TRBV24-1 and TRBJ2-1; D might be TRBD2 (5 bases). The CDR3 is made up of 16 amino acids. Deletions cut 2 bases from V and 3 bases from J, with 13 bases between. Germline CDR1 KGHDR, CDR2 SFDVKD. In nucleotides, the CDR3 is TGTGCCACCAGTGATTCGGAGGTTCCAATCTACAATGAGCAGTTCTTC. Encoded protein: CATSDSEVPIYNEQFF.

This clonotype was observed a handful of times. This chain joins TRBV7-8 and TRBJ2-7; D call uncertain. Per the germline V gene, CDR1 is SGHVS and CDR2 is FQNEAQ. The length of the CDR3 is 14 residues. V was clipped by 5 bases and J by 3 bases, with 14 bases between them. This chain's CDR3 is CASSTSGQFYEQYF. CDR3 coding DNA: TGTGCCAGCAGCACCTCTGGGCAATTCTACGAGCAGTACTTC.

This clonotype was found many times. CDR3 protein: CASSQGAETQYF. CDR3 coding DNA: TGTGCCAGCAGCCAGGGAGCAGAGACCCAGTACTTC. V gene TRBV3-1 combines with J gene TRBJ2-5; TRBD2 might be the D (5 bases). This CDR3 has 12 amino acids. Per germline, CDR1 LGHDT and CDR2 YNNKEL (reference sequence). V lost 3 bases, J lost 4 bases, and 6 bases lay in between.

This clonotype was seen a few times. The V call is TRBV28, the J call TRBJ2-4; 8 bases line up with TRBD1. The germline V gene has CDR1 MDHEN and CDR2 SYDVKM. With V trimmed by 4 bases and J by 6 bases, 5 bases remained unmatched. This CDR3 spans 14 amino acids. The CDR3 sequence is CASSSGQGLNIQYF. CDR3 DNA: TGTGCCAGCAGTTCCGGACAGGGACTAAACATTCAGTACTTC.

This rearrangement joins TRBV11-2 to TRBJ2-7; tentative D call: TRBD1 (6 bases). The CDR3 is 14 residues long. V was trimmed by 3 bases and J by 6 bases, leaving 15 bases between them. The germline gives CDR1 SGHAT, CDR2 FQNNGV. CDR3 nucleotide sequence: TGTGCCAGCAGCTTCCTGAGGGGGACGTTCGAGCAGTACTTC. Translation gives CASSFLRGTFEQYF.

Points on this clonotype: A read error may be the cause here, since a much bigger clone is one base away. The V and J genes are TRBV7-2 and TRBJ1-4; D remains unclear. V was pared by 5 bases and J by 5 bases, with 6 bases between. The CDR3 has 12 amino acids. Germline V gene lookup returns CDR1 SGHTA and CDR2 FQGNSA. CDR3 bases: TGTGCCAGCAGCCGATCGAATGAAAAACTGTTTTTT. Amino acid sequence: CASSRSNEKLFF.

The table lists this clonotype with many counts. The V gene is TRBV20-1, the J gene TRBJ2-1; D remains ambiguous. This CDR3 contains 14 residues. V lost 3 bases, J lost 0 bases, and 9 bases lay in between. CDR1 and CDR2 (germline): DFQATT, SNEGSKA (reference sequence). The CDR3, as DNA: TGCAGTGCTAGGCCGTTTAGCTCCTACAATGAGCAGTTCTTC. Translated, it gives CSARPFSSYNEQFF.

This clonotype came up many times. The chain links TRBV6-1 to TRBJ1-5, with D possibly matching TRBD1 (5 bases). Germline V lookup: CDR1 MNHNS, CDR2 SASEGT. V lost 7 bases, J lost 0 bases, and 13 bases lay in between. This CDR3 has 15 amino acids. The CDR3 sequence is CASKIWDDSNQPQHF. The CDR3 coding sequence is TGTGCCAGCAAAATATGGGACGATAGCAATCAGCCCCAGCATTTT.

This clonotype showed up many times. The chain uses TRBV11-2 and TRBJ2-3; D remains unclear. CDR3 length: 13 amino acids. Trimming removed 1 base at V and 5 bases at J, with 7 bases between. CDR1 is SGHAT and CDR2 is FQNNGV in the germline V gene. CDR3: CASSLVVQDTQYF. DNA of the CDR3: TGTGCCAGCAGCTTAGTAGTGCAAGATACGCAGTATTTT.